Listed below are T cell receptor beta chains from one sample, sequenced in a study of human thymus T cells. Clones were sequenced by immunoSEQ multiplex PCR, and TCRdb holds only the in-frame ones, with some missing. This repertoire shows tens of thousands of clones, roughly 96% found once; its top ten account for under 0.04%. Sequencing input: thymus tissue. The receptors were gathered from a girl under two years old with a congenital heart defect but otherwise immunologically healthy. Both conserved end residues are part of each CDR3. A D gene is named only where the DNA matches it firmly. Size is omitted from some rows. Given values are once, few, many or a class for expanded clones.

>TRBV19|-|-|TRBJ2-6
CATAGGFLGSGANVLTF
TGTGCCACCGCAGGCGGGTTTTTGGGCTCTGGGGCCAACGTCCTGACTTTC
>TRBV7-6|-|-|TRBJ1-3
CASSLELSGNTIYF
TGTGCCAGCAGCTTGGAACTCTCTGGAAACACCATATATTTT
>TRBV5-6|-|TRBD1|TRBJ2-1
CASSCGQGPCFLYNEQFF
TGTGCCAGCAGCTGCGGACAGGGGCCGTGTTTCCTTTACAATGAGCAGTTCTTC
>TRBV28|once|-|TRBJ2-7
CASSFLVSHEQYF
TGTGCCAGCAGTTTTCTTGTTTCCCACGAGCAGTACTTC
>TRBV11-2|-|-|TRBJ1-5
CASSLAPSNQPQHF
TGTGCCAGCAGCTTAGCTCCGAGCAATCAGCCCCAGCATTTT
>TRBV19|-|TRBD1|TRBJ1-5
CASSHRDRGLSNQPQHF
TGTGCCAGTAGTCACCGGGACAGGGGACTAAGCAATCAGCCCCAGCATTTT
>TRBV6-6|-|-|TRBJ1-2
CASTSEGTYMGAGYTF
TGTGCCAGCACCTCAGAGGGGACATACATGGGGGCTGGCTACACCTTC
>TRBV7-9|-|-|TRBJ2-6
CASSLKRQIRSSGANVLTF
TGTGCCAGCAGCTTAAAAAGACAGATAAGGTCCTCTGGGGCCAACGTCCTGACTTTC
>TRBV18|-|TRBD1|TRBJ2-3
CASSPNHRGFVTDTQYF
TGTGCCAGCTCACCGAACCACAGGGGGTTTGTCACAGATACGCAGTATTTT
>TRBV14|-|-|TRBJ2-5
CASSQTSQETQYF
TGTGCCAGCAGCCAGACTAGTCAAGAGACCCAGTACTTC
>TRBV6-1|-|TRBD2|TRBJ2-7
CASSTGTSGTYEQYF
TGTGCCAGCAGCACCGGGACTAGCGGAACCTACGAGCAGTACTTC
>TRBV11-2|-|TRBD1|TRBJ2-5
CASSLGPDREGETQYF
TGTGCCAGCAGCTTAGGCCCGGACAGGGAAGGGGAGACCCAGTACTTC
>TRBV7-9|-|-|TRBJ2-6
CASSPGTRRDTGANVLTF
TGTGCCAGCAGCCCCGGGACACGCAGGGACACCGGGGCCAACGTCCTGACTTTC
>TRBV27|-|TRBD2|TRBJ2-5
CASSPPKRERETQYF
TGTGCCAGCAGTCCTCCTAAGCGGGAGAGGGAGACCCAGTACTTC
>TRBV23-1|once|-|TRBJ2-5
CASSQWGARGETQYF
TGCGCCAGCAGTCAATGGGGGGCCCGGGGAGAGACCCAGTACTTC
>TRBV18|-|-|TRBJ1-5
CASSPTEQGIGNQPQHF
TGTGCCAGCTCACCAACCGAACAGGGCATCGGCAATCAGCCCCAGCATTTT
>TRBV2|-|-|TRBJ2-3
CASRAITTARSYF
TGTGCCAGCAGGGCAATAACTACGGCCAGATCGTATTTT
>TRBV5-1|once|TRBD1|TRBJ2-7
CASRGSRDRGYEQYF
TGCGCCAGCAGGGGGTCCCGGGACAGGGGCTACGAGCAGTACTTC
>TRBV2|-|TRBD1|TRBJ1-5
CASSRDRHNQPQHF
TGTGCCAGCAGTCGGGACAGGCATAATCAGCCCCAGCATTTT
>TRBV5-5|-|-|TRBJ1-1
CASSLRGAGTEAFF
TGTGCCAGCAGCTTGCGGGGGGCGGGCACTGAAGCTTTCTTT
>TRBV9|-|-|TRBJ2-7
CASSAREGPLVEQYF
TGTGCCAGCAGCGCCCGTGAGGGACCCCTTGTCGAGCAGTACTTC
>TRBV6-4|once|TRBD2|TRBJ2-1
CASPGTSFDNEQFF
TGTGCCAGCCCCGGGACTAGCTTCGACAATGAGCAGTTCTTC
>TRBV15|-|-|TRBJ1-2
CATSRREGPGRNYGYTF
TGTGCCACCAGCAGGAGAGAGGGACCTGGCCGTAACTATGGCTACACCTTC
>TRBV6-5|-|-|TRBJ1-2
CASTGGRLGNYGYTF
TGTGCCAGCACCGGGGGTAGACTGGGTAACTATGGCTACACCTTC
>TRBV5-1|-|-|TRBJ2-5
CASSLVGFQRTEETQYF
TGCGCCAGCAGCTTGGTAGGGTTCCAGCGGACCGAAGAGACCCAGTACTTC
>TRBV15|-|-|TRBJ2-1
CATSSLHYNEQFF
TGTGCCACCAGCAGTCTCCACTACAATGAGCAGTTCTTC
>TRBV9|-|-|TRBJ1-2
CASSGPSGQLYGYTF
TGTGCCAGCAGCGGACCATCCGGACAGCTCTATGGCTACACCTTC
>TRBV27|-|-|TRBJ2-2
CASRGGGELFF
TGTGCCAGCAGGGGGGGCGGGGAGCTGTTTTTT
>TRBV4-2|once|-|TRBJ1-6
CASSQGGRDNSPLHF
TGTGCCAGCAGCCAGGGGGGACGGGATAATTCACCCCTCCACTTT
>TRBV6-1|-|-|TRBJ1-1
CASSEDHPMDTEAFF
TGTGCCAGCAGTGAAGACCACCCCATGGACACTGAAGCTTTCTTT
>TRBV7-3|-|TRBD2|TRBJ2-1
CASSFFGPFGTSGGNEQFF
TGTGCCAGCAGTTTCTTCGGTCCTTTCGGGACTAGCGGGGGGAATGAGCAGTTCTTC
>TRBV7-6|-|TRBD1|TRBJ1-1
CASSPGDSPEAFF
TGTGCCAGCAGCCCTGGGGACAGCCCTGAAGCTTTCTTT